The T cell receptor (beta chain) under discussion was sequenced for a study of blood T cell repertoires in COVID-19. Participants were aged about 18 to 89 years from roughly 26 US areas. V lost 4 bases to trimming and J lost 3 bases; unmatched junction nucleotides: 4. The CDR3 runs 15 residues. Germline lookup yields CDR1 MDHEN and CDR2 SYDVKM. Original methodology: Reference gene primers were amplified, and this amplification served to estimate nucleated cell counts. Only in-frame clones appear in the TCRdb table, and some are missing; sequencing was by immunoSEQ multiplex PCR. V, J and clone size are those of that table, while D and trimming were read from the DNA. The sample includes 390,000 or so clones, 85% to 90% of them seen just once.

Sample: PBMCs or T cells enriched from blood (not recorded which). This receptor was obtained from a man between 18 and 29 years old who had recovered from COVID-19. J is TRBJ1-5 and V is TRBV28, with 9 nucleotides matching TRBD1. The CDR3 is CASSYHRGLNQPQHF. The CDR3 DNA sequence: TGTGCCAGCAGTTATCACAGGGGGCTCAATCAGCCCCAGCATTTT. The full variable domain, in which reference TRBV28 and TRBJ1-5 provide the parts outside the CDR3, is DVKVTQSSRYLVKRTGEKVFLECVQDMDHENMFWYRQDPGLGLRLIYFSYDVKMKEKGDIPEGYSVSREKKERFSLILESASTNQTSMYLCASSYHRGLNQPQHFGDGTRLSIL.